This TCR beta chain came from a study of shared clonotypes between healthy human individuals. The study, taken as a whole, reports: Having only a few donors restricted how much genetic and exposure-history diversity was captured.

A word on this clone: Its antigen is still unknown.

Deep-level running was used for the assay. Every subset's genomic DNA went evenly onto several immunoSEQ plates. This table comes from immunoSEQ multiplex PCR, and its TCRdb copy is limited to in-frame clones, with some not included. The sample carries millions of clones, around 90% recorded once. The junction had 8 bases not matched to a gene; V was cut back by 4 bases and J by 5 bases. The length of the CDR3 is 16 residues. In germline, CDR1 is SGHDT, CDR2 YYEEEE. Healthy HIV-negative adults with no recent acute infections or vaccinations were recruited as donors. Input material: naive CD4+ T cells sorted from blood. Subset indicated: CD45RA+ positively selected. The receptor's source is a man between 18 and 29 years old in good health. The V call is TRBV5-6, the J call TRBJ1-6, with 8 bases matching TRBD1. CDR3: CASSQDRARNNSPLHF. The CDR3 DNA reads TGTGCCAGCAGCCAGGACAGGGCCCGTAATAATTCACCCCTCCACTTT.